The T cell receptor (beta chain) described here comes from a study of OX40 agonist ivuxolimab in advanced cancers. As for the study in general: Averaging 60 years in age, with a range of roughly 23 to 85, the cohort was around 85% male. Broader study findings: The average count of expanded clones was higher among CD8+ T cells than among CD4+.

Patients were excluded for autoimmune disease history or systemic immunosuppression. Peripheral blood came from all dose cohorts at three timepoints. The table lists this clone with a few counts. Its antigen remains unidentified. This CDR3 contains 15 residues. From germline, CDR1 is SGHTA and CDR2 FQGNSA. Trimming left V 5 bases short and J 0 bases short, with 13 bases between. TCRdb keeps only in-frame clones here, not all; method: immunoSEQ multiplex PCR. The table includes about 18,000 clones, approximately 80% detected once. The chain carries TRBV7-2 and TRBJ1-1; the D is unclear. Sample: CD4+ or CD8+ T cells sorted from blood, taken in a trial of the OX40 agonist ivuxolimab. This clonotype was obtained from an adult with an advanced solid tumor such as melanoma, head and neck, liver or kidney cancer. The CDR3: CASSPLPDMNTEAFF. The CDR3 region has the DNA TGTGCCAGCAGCCCCTTACCAGATATGAACACTGAAGCTTTCTTT.